A single sample is the source of the 14 T cell receptor beta chains below, sequenced in a study of cytomegalovirus exposure and HLA in healthy donors. 60 Vbeta and 13 Jbeta primers were used in PCR. Some clones are missing from TCRdb's copy, which holds only in-frame ones; the method was immunoSEQ multiplex PCR. The table lists 250,000 to 350,000 clones, around two thirds of them singletons, with about 2.2% in the top ten. The source material was PBMCs. The receptors were gathered from a female donor in good health and CMV-seronegative.

The V and J genes are TRBV27 and TRBJ2-3; weak D call: TRBD2 (7 bases). The CDR3 is 16 amino acids. V lost 5 bases and J 4 bases, leaving 19 bases between the germline ends. CDR1 and CDR2 (germline): MNHEY, SMNVEV (reference sequence). The chain's CDR3 is CASSKFRGGASDTQYF. The CDR3 nucleotides read TGTGCCAGCAGTAAATTTAGGGGGGGGGCCTCAGATACGCAGTATTTT.

The chain carries TRBV6-5 and TRBJ2-7; 10 bases align to TRBD2. CDR3 length: 16 amino acids. Germline loops: CDR1 MNHEY, CDR2 SVGAGI. Germline trimming cut 0 bases from V and 6 bases from J; bases unmatched to any gene: 8. CDR3 sequence (DNA): TGTGCCAGCAGTTACTCGGAGGCTAGCGGGAGAGGCGAGCAGTACTTC. It is translated as CASSYSEASGRGEQYF.

This clone has just a few counts. This sequence joins TRBV2 and TRBJ1-1; tentative D call: TRBD1 (5 bases). The CDR3 contains 12 residues. Germline V gene sequence: CDR1 SNHLY, CDR2 FYNNEI. V was pared by 6 bases and J by 7 bases, with 12 bases between. CDR3 loop: CASRLGGYEAFF. DNA of the CDR3: TGTGCCAGCAGGCTCGGGGGATATGAAGCTTTCTTT.

This clone has a handful of counts. V is TRBV7-8 and J is TRBJ1-1, with D perhaps TRBD1 (6 bases). V was shortened by 5 bases and J by 8 bases, with 12 bases between the two germline ends. CDR1 is SGHVS and CDR2 is FQNEAQ in the germline V gene. The CDR3 is 12 residues long. DNA for the CDR3: TGTGCCAGCAGCCGCGCCGGGACAGAAGCTTTCTTT. Protein sequence: CASSRAGTEAFF.

This chain uses TRBV19 with TRBJ1-2; 9 bases line up with TRBD1. Germline-derived CDR1 and CDR2 are LNHDA and SQIVND (reference sequence). The CDR3 runs to 16 residues. After removal of 3 bases from V and 1 base from J, the junction contained 6 bases not matched to a gene. For the CDR3, the DNA is TGTGCCAGTAGTATTGGGGGGACAGGGAGTAACTATGGCTACACCTTC. Its protein is CASSIGGTGSNYGYTF.

The chain couples TRBV4-1 to TRBJ1-1; 7 bases are shared with TRBD1. With V trimmed by 0 bases and J by 0 bases, 4 bases remained unmatched. Germline CDR1 and CDR2: MGHRA and YSYEKL. The CDR3 runs to 16 residues. CDR3 region: CASSQEPGGMNTEAFF. The CDR3 nucleotides read TGCGCCAGCAGCCAAGAGCCAGGGGGGATGAACACTGAAGCTTTCTTT.

The genes are TRBV10-1 and TRBJ1-1; D not resolved. The CDR3 spans 13 residues. The germline V gene has CDR1 WNHNN and CDR2 SYGVQD (reference sequence). Trimming pared 9 bases from V and 0 bases from J, leaving 11 bases between. This chain's CDR3 is CASNRNMNTEAFF. CDR3 sequence (DNA): TGCGCCAGTAACAGAAACATGAACACTGAAGCTTTCTTT.

This clone has just a few counts. The chain recombines TRBV6-6 with TRBJ1-5, with D possibly TRBD1 on 6 matching bases. The CDR3 spans 14 residues. The V end was cut by 7 bases, the J end by 3 bases, with 13 bases between. Germline V gene sequence: CDR1 MNHNY, CDR2 SVGAGI (reference sequence). The CDR3 region is CASTPGQINQPQHF. The CDR3 region has the DNA TGTGCCAGCACCCCTGGACAGATCAATCAGCCCCAGCATTTT.

This rearrangement joins TRBV27 to TRBJ2-7; tentative D call: TRBD2 (5 bases). Deletions cut 4 bases from V and 4 bases from J, with 20 bases between. From germline, CDR1 is MNHEY and CDR2 SMNVEV (reference sequence). The CDR3 is 16 residues long. The CDR3 DNA is TGTGCCAGCAGTTCCGGACCGCTAGCACTAGGGTACGAGCAGTACTTC. Protein sequence: CASSSGPLALGYEQYF.

This clone has only one observation. The rearrangement links TRBV6-5 to TRBJ2-7; 8 bases align to TRBD1. The trim removed 2 bases at V and 6 bases at J, leaving 9 bases unmatched. The CDR3 runs to 15 residues. In germline, CDR1 is MNHEY, CDR2 SVGAGI. The CDR3 coding sequence is TGTGCCAGCAGTTACCTGGGGACAGGTGGAGGCGAGCAGTACTTC. This gives the protein CASSYLGTGGGEQYF.

The chain carries TRBV21-1 and TRBJ1-2; no check of the table's D call, TRBD1, against the DNA was made. TRBV21-1 is an annotated pseudogene. The CDR3 has 19 residues. CDR3 DNA: TGTGCCAGCAGCAAGAAAAAACCCCCCGTAAGACAGGGGTTCTGCGGCTACACCTTC. It encodes CASSKKKPPVRQGFCGYTF.

The chain combines TRBV5-6 with TRBJ2-5; D perhaps matches TRBD2 (6 bases). V was pared by 2 bases and J by 1 base, with 15 bases between. The CDR3 totals 16 residues. Germline V gene sequence: CDR1 SGHDT, CDR2 YYEEEE. CDR3 DNA sequence: TGTGCCAGCAGCTTTCCTAGAACGGGAGTCCAAGAGACCCAGTACTTC. Translating gives CASSFPRTGVQETQYF. The full variable domain, in which reference TRBV5-6 and TRBJ2-5 provide the parts outside the CDR3, is DAGVTQSPTHLIKTRGQQVTLRCSPKSGHDTVSWYQQALGQGPQFIFQYYEEEERQRGNFPDRFSGHQFPNYSSELNVNALLLGDSALYLCASSFPRTGVQETQYFGPGTRLLVL.

This chain uses TRBV27 with TRBJ2-2, with D possibly matching TRBD1 (5 bases). Trimming stripped 6 bases from V and 6 bases from J, with 11 bases between. Looked up from germline, CDR1 is MNHEY and CDR2 is SMNVEV (reference sequence). This CDR3 comprises 13 residues. The CDR3 reads CASRTGIAGELFF. The DNA for the CDR3 is TGTGCCAGCAGAACAGGAATTGCCGGGGAGCTGTTTTTT.

The V gene is TRBV6-1, the J gene TRBJ1-2; D possibly corresponds to TRBD1 (6 bases). The CDR3 contains 15 residues. Trimming pared 7 bases from V and 0 bases from J, leaving 15 bases between. Germline V gives CDR1 MNHNS, CDR2 SASEGT. CDR3 coding DNA: TGTGCCAGCACCAACTCTGGACAGTCTAACTATGGCTACACCTTC. The encoded protein is CASTNSGQSNYGYTF.